This T cell receptor beta chain was recorded in a study of T cells expressing NK-cell markers. TCRdb re-called the 5' RACE reads, yielding one record per CDR3 amino acid sequence without DNA. The specimen's table records fewer than 400,000 distinct CDR3 sequences. Germline V lookup: CDR1 SGHNT, CDR2 YYREEE (reference sequence). This CDR3 comprises 14 residues. The rearrangement uses TRBV5-4 and TRBJ1-6; TCRdb names TRBD1, which stays unverified in the absence of DNA. This clonotype originated in a man aged 18-69 years in good health. The sequenced sample was blood T cells: a sorted CD56 or NKG2C T cell subset, CD4+ or CD8+ T cells, or bulk PBMC T cells (not recorded which). The CDR3 spells CASSGDRVSSPLHF.